Reported below is one T cell receptor (beta chain). Its target is not known. Assay used: immunoSEQ multiplex PCR; TCRdb lists only in-frame clones, some missing. Among millions of clones listed, 90% to 95% were seen once. This CDR3 is 14 amino acids long. CDR1 and CDR2 from the germline V gene are MDHEN and SYDVKM. Deletions cut 6 bases from V and 6 bases from J, with 15 bases between. The record originates from a study of shared clonotypes between healthy human individuals. Study results and caveats: Tissues were not sampled, only blood, and their repertoires likely differ. Several donors had 5% to 6.5% of their naive CD4 clonotypes in common.

It was CD45RO-negative cells, positively selected for CCR7, that made up naive CD8 cells, with terminally differentiated effector memory CD45RA+ cells excluded. The origin of this receptor is a man aged 18-30 years in good health. Some clones in this sample may be carry-over from other donors' samples. Specimen: naive CD8+ T cells from PBMCs. The chain joins TRBV28 to TRBJ1-5; D call uncertain. The CDR3 reads CASREGTQFQPQHF. The CDR3, as DNA: TGTGCCAGCAGGGAGGGAACACAATTTCAGCCCCAGCATTTT.